This passage covers 31 T cell receptor beta chains from one sample sequenced in a study of T cell responses to AZD1222 COVID-19 vaccine. Method: immunoSEQ multiplex PCR; TCRdb's copy keeps in-frame clones and lacks some. The sample includes roughly 150,000 clones, approximately 90% seen only once; the top ten take over 1.3%. Material: peripheral blood, obtained on day 0 of AZD1222 vaccination. The receptor source for this set is an adult in good health.

This clone has just one count. The rearrangement uses TRBV20-1 and TRBJ2-1; a possible D gene is TRBD1 (5 bases). The V gene's germline CDR1 is DFQATT and CDR2 SNEGSKA (reference sequence). With 3 bases removed from V and 6 bases from J, the gap between germline ends came to 18 bases. The CDR3 is 15 residues long. Here the CDR3 reads CSASWPGRTSNEQFF. The CDR3 bases are TGCAGTGCTAGTTGGCCAGGGCGTACCTCCAATGAGCAGTTCTTC.

The V call is TRBV24-1, the J call TRBJ2-2; 7 nucleotides agree with TRBD1. Trimming at V came to 3 bases and at J to 2 bases, leaving 5 bases not matched to a gene. Germline V gene sequence: CDR1 KGHDR, CDR2 SFDVKD. The CDR3 spans 16 residues. Here the CDR3 reads CATSDPGTANTGELFF. The CDR3 DNA reads as TGTGCCACCAGTGATCCCGGGACAGCCAACACCGGGGAGCTGTTTTTT.

This chain links TRBV5-4 with TRBJ1-2, with 8 bases matching TRBD1. After removal of 4 bases from V and 2 bases from J, the junction contained 1 base not matched to a gene. There are 13 residues in the CDR3. Germline V lookup: CDR1 SGHNT, CDR2 YYREEE (reference sequence). DNA of the CDR3: TGTGCCAGCAGCCGGGACAGGAACTATGGCTACACCTTC. It codes for CASSRDRNYGYTF.

The chain links TRBV5-1 to TRBJ2-7, with TRBD1 as a possible D gene (6 bases). The CDR3 contains 14 residues. Germline V gene lookup returns CDR1 SGHRS and CDR2 YFSETQ. V lost 2 bases to trimming and J lost 0 bases, with 9 bases between them. The CDR3 DNA reads as TGCGCCAGCAGCTTTGGGACAAACTCCTACGAGCAGTACTTC. Amino acids: CASSFGTNSYEQYF.

This chain connects TRBV6-5 to TRBJ1-5, with TRBD1 matching over 8 bases. Germline V gene sequence: CDR1 MNHEY, CDR2 SVGAGI. After removal of 6 bases from V and 6 bases from J, the junction contained 10 bases not matched to a gene. This CDR3 has 15 residues. CDR3 DNA: TGTGCCAGCAGCAAAGGACAGGGAGGTTTTCAGCCCCAGCATTTT. This codes for CASSKGQGGFQPQHF.

The genes are TRBV4-1 and TRBJ2-1, with D tentatively TRBD1 (6 bases). This CDR3 region has 16 residues. The germline V and J ends were trimmed by 4 bases and 0 bases, with 13 bases remaining between them. The germline gives CDR1 MGHRA, CDR2 YSYEKL. CDR3 sequence: CASSLGTSSSYNEQFF. The CDR3 nucleotides are TGCGCCAGCAGCCTCGGGACATCGAGCTCCTACAATGAGCAGTTCTTC.

The V call is TRBV7-8, the J call TRBJ1-2; no firm D call. Germline CDR1 and CDR2: SGHVS and FQNEAQ. The CDR3 loop spans 16 amino acids. Trimming pared 5 bases from V and 0 bases from J, leaving 16 bases between. In DNA form, the CDR3 reads TGTGCCAGCAGCCCCGGTCCCCCCCCATCTAACTATGGCTACACCTTC. Protein product: CASSPGPPPSNYGYTF.

The chain joins TRBV18 to TRBJ2-7; possible D gene TRBD2, 5 bases. V lost 0 bases and J lost 5, with 11 bases in between. The CDR3 extends over 14 amino acids. CDR1 and CDR2 (germline): KGHSH, LQKENI. The CDR3 sequence is CASSPPPLAHEQYF. CDR3 DNA: TGTGCCAGCTCACCACCCCCCCTAGCTCACGAGCAGTACTTC.

This clone has a single count. The chain is built from TRBV4-3 and TRBJ2-7; 8 bases match TRBD1. Trimming removed 8 bases from V and 1 base from J; junction bases left unmatched: 4. CDR3 length: 13 residues. In germline, CDR1 is LGHNA, CDR2 YSLEER. This CDR3 reads CASGRQGSYEQYF. For the CDR3, the DNA is TGCGCCAGCGGTCGACAGGGGTCCTACGAGCAGTACTTC.

The genes are TRBV27 and TRBJ1-2, with D uncertain. Germline-derived CDR1 and CDR2 are MNHEY and SMNVEV (reference sequence). The CDR3 covers 12 residues. The V end was cut by 4 bases, the J end by 7 bases, with 10 bases between. CDR3 amino acids: CASSSFGFGYTF. The CDR3 DNA sequence: TGTGCCAGCAGTTCGTTTGGGTTTGGCTACACCTTC.

The genes are TRBV9 and TRBJ1-1; 8 nucleotides match TRBD1. CDR1 is SGDLS, CDR2 YYNGEE, per germline. After removal of 3 bases from V and 4 bases from J, the junction contained 8 bases not matched to a gene. This CDR3 spans 15 amino acids. The CDR3 sequence is CASSATTGAGTEAFF. CDR3 DNA sequence: TGTGCCAGCAGCGCCACGACAGGGGCGGGCACTGAAGCTTTCTTT.

The rearrangement joins TRBV5-1 to TRBJ1-3; the D gene is possibly TRBD1 (5 bases). The CDR3 runs to 16 residues. Germline CDR1 is SGHRS and CDR2 is YFSETQ. V was pared by 0 bases and J by 0 bases, with 10 bases between. As DNA, the CDR3 is TGCGCCAGCAGCTTGGACGGGACCTTCTCTGGAAACACCATATATTTT. Translation gives CASSLDGTFSGNTIYF.

V usage is TRBV11-2 and J usage is TRBJ1-2; 7 bases are shared with TRBD1. Germline CDR1 SGHAT, CDR2 FQNNGV. V dropped 2 bases and J dropped 4; count of bases not matched to a gene: 10. The CDR3 loop spans 16 amino acids. CDR3 loop: CASSLNLAGGTYGYTF. In nucleotides, the CDR3 is TGTGCCAGCAGCTTAAATCTGGCAGGGGGAACCTATGGCTACACCTTC.

This rearrangement joins TRBV9 to TRBJ2-2; D is ambiguous. The V end was cut by 4 bases, the J end by 6 bases, with 10 bases between. The CDR3 loop spans 13 amino acids. Germline-derived CDR1 and CDR2 are SGDLS and YYNGEE. The CDR3: CASSFRQAGELFF. CDR3 nucleotides: TGTGCCAGCAGCTTTCGACAAGCCGGGGAGCTGTTTTTT.

The chain carries TRBV6-5 and TRBJ2-7; D tentatively fits TRBD1 or TRBD2 (5 bases each). Between the trimmed V and J ends, which lost 4 bases and 7 bases, there was a span of 20 bases. This CDR3 has 15 amino acids. Looked up from germline, CDR1 is MNHEY and CDR2 is SVGAGI. CDR3 sequence (DNA): TGTGCCAGCAGTTCCTCCGGGACCGACGATGAAGAGCAGTACTTC. Translated: CASSSSGTDDEEQYF.

The chain links TRBV4-1 to TRBJ2-3, with 12 bases identical to TRBD1. The V gene's germline CDR1 is MGHRA and CDR2 YSYEKL. After removal of 4 bases from V and 5 bases from J, the junction contained 7 bases not matched to a gene. CDR3 length: 16 residues. CDR3 coding DNA: TGCGCCAGCAGCCTTTTGGGGACAGGGGGCTTAGATACGCAGTATTTT. This sequence encodes CASSLLGTGGLDTQYF.

The chain is built from TRBV7-2 and TRBJ1-4; no definite D call. The CDR3 sequence is 15 residues long. CDR1 and CDR2 from the germline V gene are SGHTA and FQGNSA. V was clipped by 1 base and J by 1 base, with 7 bases between them. CDR3 sequence (DNA): TGTGCCAGCAGCTTAGTATACGGAACTAATGAAAAACTGTTTTTT. The encoded protein is CASSLVYGTNEKLFF.

This clone was counted a few times. The chain joins TRBV24-1 to TRBJ2-2; 10 bases align to TRBD2. Germline CDR1 reads KGHDR; CDR2 reads SFDVKD. This CDR3 has 19 residues. Trimming cost V 2 bases and J 3 bases; bases outside gene matches: 11. For the CDR3, the DNA is TGTGCCACCAGTGATTACGTCCAGCGGGAGGGCCCCTACACCGGGGAGCTGTTTTTT. Translated, it gives CATSDYVQREGPYTGELFF.

CDR3 residues: CASSAQGQETQYF. DNA for the CDR3: TGTGCCAGCAGCGCCCAGGGACAAGAGACCCAGTACTTC. J is TRBJ2-5 and V is TRBV2; perhaps TRBD1 as D (5 bases). V lost 6 bases and J 2 bases, leaving 10 bases between the germline ends. This CDR3 region has 13 residues. The germline CDR1 and CDR2 sequences are SNHLY and FYNNEI.

CDR3: CASNVGYNYGYTF. Written as DNA, the CDR3 is TGTGCCAGCAACGTCGGCTATAACTATGGCTACACCTTC. The chain has TRBV6-5 and TRBJ1-2; D is unresolved. Germline CDR1 is MNHEY and CDR2 is SVGAGI. The CDR3 consists of 13 residues. Trimming left V 7 bases short and J 1 base short, with 10 bases between.

This clone was picked up one time. The V gene is TRBV2, the J gene TRBJ2-2; 7 bases match TRBD1. This CDR3 spans 15 amino acids. Trimming removed 4 bases from V and 5 bases from J; junction bases left unmatched: 7. Germline assignment: CDR1 SNHLY and CDR2 FYNNEI. CDR3 sequence: CASSGRYRGTGELFF. Here the CDR3 DNA reads TGTGCCAGCAGTGGACGTTACAGGGGAACCGGGGAGCTGTTTTTT.

The rearrangement joins TRBV5-6 to TRBJ1-3, with D hard to call. The CDR3 contains 15 residues. V was clipped by 5 bases and J by 0 bases, with 12 bases between them. Germline values: CDR1 SGHDT, CDR2 YYEEEE. The CDR3 region has the DNA TGTGCCAGCAGTCTAGGCAGCAGCTCTGGAAACACCATATATTTT. Translation: CASSLGSSSGNTIYF.

The V gene is TRBV6-6, the J gene TRBJ2-7, with D unresolved. The CDR3 spans 13 residues. CDR1 is MNHNY and CDR2 is SVGAGI in the germline V gene (reference sequence). The V end lost 5 bases, the J end lost 5 bases, and 13 bases lay between the germline ends. CDR3 nucleotides: TGTGCCAGCAGTCGACCCAGCCTGGACGAGCAGTACTTC. It yields the protein CASSRPSLDEQYF.

The CDR3 coding sequence is TGTGCCACCAGCAGTGGACTAGACTCCTACGAGCAGTACTTC. Its translation: CATSSGLDSYEQYF. This rearrangement joins TRBV15 to TRBJ2-7; 7 nucleotides match TRBD2. Germline V lookup: CDR1 LNHNV, CDR2 YYDKDF (reference sequence). The CDR3 is 14 residues long. The V gene end was trimmed by 3 bases and the J gene end by 0 bases; junction bases not matched to a gene: 2.

V and J are TRBV5-1 and TRBJ1-1, with D tentatively TRBD1 (5 bases). Per the germline V gene, CDR1 is SGHRS and CDR2 is YFSETQ. Trimming cost V 1 base and J 0 bases, with 19 bases left between them. CDR3 length: 18 amino acids. The CDR3 reads CASSLLGDLGLMNTEAFF. The CDR3 DNA sequence: TGCGCCAGCAGCTTGCTAGGGGACTTAGGGTTGATGAACACTGAAGCTTTCTTT. The variable domain in full, with the rest retrieved from reference TRBV5-1 and TRBJ1-1, is KAGVTQTPRYLIKTRGQQVTLSCSPISGHRSVSWYQQTPGQGLQFLFEYFSETQRNKGNFPGRFSGRQFSNSRSEMNVSTLELGDSALYLCASSLLGDLGLMNTEAFFGQGTRLTVV.

V and J are TRBV2 and TRBJ2-5; D is tentatively TRBD1 or TRBD2 (6 bases each). V lost 6 bases and J 4 bases, leaving 12 bases between the germline ends. Per germline, CDR1 SNHLY and CDR2 FYNNEI. This CDR3 is built from 13 residues. The CDR3 sequence is CASSTGGRETQYF. The CDR3 DNA reads as TGTGCCAGCAGCACCGGGGGCCGAGAGACCCAGTACTTC. The whole variable domain, filled in from reference TRBV2 and TRBJ2-5, reads EPEVTQTPSHQVTQMGQEVILRCVPISNHLYFYWYRQILGQKVEFLVSFYNNEISEKSEIFDDQFSVERPDGSNFTLKIRSTKLEDSAMYFCASSTGGRETQYFGPGTRLLVL.

The J gene is TRBJ2-7, the V gene TRBV4-3; D is possibly TRBD1 (6 bases). Trimming stripped 0 bases from V and 7 bases from J, with 16 bases between. CDR1 and CDR2 from the germline V gene are LGHNA and YSLEER. The CDR3 extends over 15 amino acids. CDR3 nucleotides: TGCGCCAGCAGCCAAGATTTAACAGGGAGTAATGAGCAGTACTTC. It yields the protein CASSQDLTGSNEQYF.

This clone was recorded a few times. The rearrangement joins TRBV5-1 to TRBJ2-7, with TRBD2 identical over 13 bases. Germline CDR1 reads SGHRS; CDR2 reads YFSETQ. The length of the CDR3 is 15 residues. Unmatched junction bases numbered 1, after V lost 3 bases and J lost 1 base. CDR3: CASSSGLAGSYEQYF. The CDR3 coding sequence is TGCGCCAGCAGCTCGGGACTAGCGGGATCCTACGAGCAGTACTTC.

The chain employs TRBV5-1 and TRBJ1-6; D not resolved. Germline V gene sequence: CDR1 SGHRS, CDR2 YFSETQ. The CDR3 is 13 amino acids. Between the trimmed V and J ends, which lost 0 bases and 7 bases, there was a span of 5 bases. This CDR3 reads CASSLAENSPLHF. Here the CDR3 DNA reads TGCGCCAGCAGCTTGGCGGAGAATTCACCCCTCCACTTT.

The J gene is TRBJ2-3, the V gene TRBV13, with 8 positions matching TRBD1. Trimming took 0 bases from V and 5 from J; bases not matched to a gene: 4. The CDR3 has 15 residues. Germline loops: CDR1 PRHDT, CDR2 FYEKMQ (reference sequence). CDR3 sequence reads: CASSLGQGAGDTQYF. In DNA form, the CDR3 reads TGTGCCAGCAGCTTAGGGCAGGGGGCGGGAGATACGCAGTATTTT.

The chain uses TRBV7-2 and TRBJ2-7; D is unresolved. CDR3 length: 13 residues. The germline V gene has CDR1 SGHTA and CDR2 FQGNSA. V was cut by 2 bases and J by 3 bases, with 8 bases left in between. CDR3 protein: CASSLSPRYEQYF. CDR3 nucleotides: TGTGCCAGCAGCTTAAGTCCTCGCTACGAGCAGTACTTC.